A selection of T cell receptor beta chains follows, all from one sample in a study of blood T cell repertoires in COVID-19. TCRdb's copy holds only in-frame clones and misses some; the assay was immunoSEQ multiplex PCR. The sample shows some 150,000 clones, 70% to 90% of them seen only once. The material sequenced was peripheral blood. These receptors were collected from a man aged 50 to 60 with acute or convalescent COVID-19. CDR3s include the opening cysteine and the closing phenylalanine or tryptophan. A D gene is named only where the DNA matches it firmly. Expanded clones are given a class, and other clones once, few, many or no size at all.

CDR3nt	CDR3aa	d_gene	len	v_gene	j_gene	abundance
TGTGCCAGCAGCCCTAGCGGGGGGGCAGAGACCCAGTACTTC	CASSPSGGAETQYF	TRBD2	14	TRBV7-3	TRBJ2-5	-
TGTGCCAGCTCACCATGGTTATCAGGATCGAACACCGGGGAGCTGTTTTTT	CASSPWLSGSNTGELFF	-	17	TRBV18	TRBJ2-2	-
TGCGCCAGCAGCCAGGGAGGAGCGAACACTGAAGCTTTCTTT	CASSQGGANTEAFF	-	14	TRBV5-1	TRBJ1-1	-
TGTGCCAGCAGCGCAGACCTAGCGGGGATCTTCAATGAGCAGTTCTTC	CASSADLAGIFNEQFF	TRBD2	16	TRBV11-2	TRBJ2-1	few
TGCGCCAGCAGCTGGGCCCGACTAGCGGGGGGCACAGATACGCAGTATTTT	CASSWARLAGGTDTQYF	TRBD2	17	TRBV5-1	TRBJ2-3	once
TGTGCCAGCGGGGCGGCGTCAGAGACCCAGTACTTC	CASGAASETQYF	-	12	TRBV25-1	TRBJ2-5	-
TGTGCCAGCAGTTTTACAGGGGCCAGATACGAGCAGTACTTC	CASSFTGARYEQYF	TRBD1	14	TRBV11-2	TRBJ2-7	-
TGTGCCAGCAGAGGGGGCGCAGCAACTAATGAAAAACTGTTTTTT	CASRGGAATNEKLFF	TRBD1	15	TRBV2	TRBJ1-4	few
TGTGCCATCAGTGCCACCCGGGACAGGGGCGGTCAGCCCCAGCATTTT	CAISATRDRGGQPQHF	TRBD1	16	TRBV10-3	TRBJ1-5	few
TGTGCCAGCAGCGAGGGGGGGAACTACGAGCAGTACTTC	CASSEGGNYEQYF	-	13	TRBV9	TRBJ2-7	once
TGCAGTGCTAGTTTAAGCGGGAGAAGCACAGATACGCAGTATTTT	CSASLSGRSTDTQYF	TRBD2	15	TRBV20-1	TRBJ2-3	once
TGCGCCAGCAGCCAAGATGACAGTAGAGGCAATCAGCCCCAGCATTTT	CASSQDDSRGNQPQHF	-	16	TRBV4-1	TRBJ1-5	-
-	CASSSGQGLANEQYF	-	15	TRBV27	TRBJ2-7	-
TGTGCCAGCAGCTCGGGACAGATGCAAGAGACCCAGTACTTC	CASSSGQMQETQYF	-	14	TRBV21-1	TRBJ2-5	-
TGCGCCAGCAAACTTTCACAGGGCACTGAAGCTTTCTTT	CASKLSQGTEAFF	-	13	TRBV5-1	TRBJ1-1	-
TGTGCCAGCAGTTTATCACAGGGAATCGTCGGCAATCAGCCCCAGCATTTT	CASSLSQGIVGNQPQHF	-	17	TRBV28	TRBJ1-5	-
TGTGCCAGCAGCCCCTACAGGGGTGAGCGGACTGAAGCTTTCTTT	CASSPYRGERTEAFF	TRBD1	15	TRBV7-9	TRBJ1-1	-
TGTGCTAGCAGCTCTATCCAGGGGCAGCGAAACTATGGCTACACCTTC	CASSSIQGQRNYGYTF	-	16	TRBV7-7	TRBJ1-2	-
TGTGCCACCAGAGTCAGATTCGGGACACCTAACTATGGCTACACCTTC	CATRVRFGTPNYGYTF	-	16	TRBV5-6	TRBJ1-2	-
TGTGCCAGCAGCAGACACAGGGGTATTGGAAACACCATATATTTT	CASSRHRGIGNTIYF	TRBD1	15	TRBV6-2/TRBV6-3	TRBJ1-3	-
TGTGCCATCAGTGACGGGACTAGCGGAAGCAATGAGCAGTTCTTC	CAISDGTSGSNEQFF	TRBD2	15	TRBV10-3	TRBJ2-1	-
TGTGCCAGCTCACAAGCACTAGCGATTTACAATGAGCAGTTCTTC	CASSQALAIYNEQFF	TRBD2	15	TRBV18	TRBJ2-1	-
TGTGCCACCAGCAGAGCAGAAGGGGCGCTAACCTACGAGCAGTACTTC	CATSRAEGALTYEQYF	-	16	TRBV15	TRBJ2-7	-
TGTGCCATCAGCAAGAACTTAGAAAATGAGCAGTTCTTC	CAISKNLENEQFF	-	13	TRBV10-3	TRBJ2-1	-
TGTGCCAGCTCACCAGGGTCGGGAGGGGCCAACGTCCTGACTTTC	CASSPGSGGANVLTF	-	15	TRBV18	TRBJ2-6	-
TGTGCCAGTATGGGGGCAGGTTGGTACGAGCAGTACTTC	CASMGAGWYEQYF	-	13	TRBV19	TRBJ2-7	medium-sized
TGTGCCAGCAGCCTATACGGGGAGCTGTTTTTT	CASSLYGELFF	-	11	TRBV12-3/TRBV12-4	TRBJ2-2	-
TGTGCCAGCAGTCCTACAGGGGTATCCTACAATGAGCAGTTCTTC	CASSPTGVSYNEQFF	TRBD1	15	TRBV27	TRBJ2-1	few
TGTGCCAGCAGCTTAGGACCGGGACAGAAAGCAGATACGCAGTATTTT	CASSLGPGQKADTQYF	TRBD1	16	TRBV7-6	TRBJ2-3	-
TGTGCCAGCAGTGAATCCGGGAAGAACACTGAAGCTTTCTTT	CASSESGKNTEAFF	-	14	TRBV25-1	TRBJ1-1	-
TGTGCCATCAGTGAGTCTAAGGCGGAAGCCAGCTCTGGGGCCAACGTCCTGACTTTC	CAISESKAEASSGANVLTF	-	19	TRBV10-3	TRBJ2-6	-
TGTGCCAGCAGCGTAGACCGGGGGGCGAACACCGGGGAGCTGTTTTTT	CASSVDRGANTGELFF	TRBD2	16	TRBV9	TRBJ2-2	-
TGTGCCAGCAGCCCGGGACAGGGAGACCGGCCCCAGCATTTT	CASSPGQGDRPQHF	TRBD1	14	TRBV7-9	TRBJ1-5	-